Shown below are 24 T cell receptor beta chains from a single sample sequenced in a study of T cells in Graves' hyperthyroidism and ophthalmopathy. The CDR3 regions of TCR beta were amplified from RNA transcripts. HTBI primers drove first-round RT-PCR of the TCR CDR3. MiXCR, applied by TCRdb to the multiplex PCR reads, yields one record per CDR3 protein. The data contain some 800,000 distinct CDR3 sequences, 38% of them singletons. The sample comprised blood. These receptors came from a man between 18 and 29 years old with Graves' hyperthyroidism.

This clonotype was seen only a few times. A junction end diverges from the germline sequence, so it may reflect a read error. The rearrangement uses TRBV15 and TRBJ1-1; no reliable D call. This CDR3 contains 14 residues. Germline V gene lookup returns CDR1 LNHNV and CDR2 YYDKDF (reference sequence). For the CDR3, the DNA is TGTGTCACCAGCATTAAGACCCGGGTTTACGGAGCTTTCTTT. Translating it yields CVTSIKTRVYGAFF.

This sequence joins TRBV12-3 or TRBV12-4 and TRBJ1-1; D uncertain. V lost 3 bases and J lost 4, with 24 bases in between. The CDR3 is 18 residues long. DNA for the CDR3: TGTGCCAGCAGTTTTATGTTGAGTAGGGCAGCCGTAAGCACTGAAGCTTTCTTT. It yields the protein CASSFMLSRAAVSTEAFF.

The chain employs TRBV19 and TRBJ2-7; D remains unclear. Germline-derived CDR1 and CDR2 are LNHDA and SQIVND (reference sequence). CDR3 length equals 14 residues. The V end lost 3 bases, the J end lost 5 bases, and 14 bases lay between the germline ends. The CDR3 protein is CASSMAESAHEQYF. DNA for the CDR3: TGTGCCAGTAGTATGGCGGAGTCAGCCCACGAGCAGTACTTC.

The gene calls are TRBV10-3 and TRBJ1-5, with a tentative D call TRBD1 (6 bases). The CDR3 contains 13 residues. Deletions cut 10 bases from V and 7 bases from J, with 17 bases between. Germline V gene data show CDR1 as ENHRY and CDR2 as SYGVKD. The CDR3 here is CASRRNRDQPQHF. CDR3 coding DNA: TGTGCCAGCAGACGAAACAGGGACCAGCCCCAGCATTTT.

A remark on this clonotype: A read error may explain this, as a much larger clone is one base away. J is TRBJ1-6 and V is TRBV9, with 8 positions matching TRBD1. The CDR3 totals 13 residues. The junction had 2 bases not matched to a gene; V was cut back by 3 bases and J by 9 bases. CDR1 is SGDLS and CDR2 is YYNGEE in the germline V gene. CDR3 DNA sequence: TGTGCCAGCAGCGCAACAGGGGGTTCACCCCTCCACTTT. This sequence encodes CASSATGGSPLHF.

This clonotype was detected a few times. The chain recombines TRBV9 with TRBJ2-7, with TRBD2 as a possible D gene (5 bases). Germline V gives CDR1 SGDLS, CDR2 YYNGEE. The CDR3 covers 15 residues. V dropped 0 bases and J dropped 1 base, with 11 bases sitting between them. The CDR3, as DNA: TGTGCCAGCAGCGTAGATTCAGGAGGTTCCTACGAGCAGTACTTC. It encodes CASSVDSGGSYEQYF.

This clonotype occurred a few times. V and J are TRBV7-9 and TRBJ1-3, with D uncertain. Germline V gene sequence: CDR1 SEHNR, CDR2 FQNEAQ (reference sequence). The length of the CDR3 is 11 residues. The CDR3 nucleotides read TGTGCAGCGGGAGCTGGAAACACCATATATTTT. Protein product: CAAGAGNTIYF. Together with reference TRBV7-9 and TRBJ1-3, the CDR3 gives the full variable domain: DTGVSQNPRHKITKRGQNVTFRCDPISEHNRLYWYRQTLGQGPEFLTYFQNEAQLEKSRLLSDRFSAERPKGSFSTLEIQRTEQGDSAMYLCAAGAGNTIYFGEGSWLTVV.

This clonotype has a handful of counts. The chain joins TRBV7-8 to TRBJ2-7, with 9 bases identical to TRBD2. V lost 5 bases and J lost 2; bases outside the gene matches: 4. In germline, CDR1 is SGHVS, CDR2 FQNEAQ. This CDR3 spans 14 amino acids. Written as DNA, the CDR3 is TGTGCCAGCAGCCAGCGGGGGGAAGCCTACGAGCAGTACTTC. Protein: CASSQRGEAYEQYF.

V and J are TRBV19 and TRBJ1-1, with a possible D match to TRBD1 (5 bases). The CDR3 is 17 residues long. Between the trimmed V and J ends, which lost 3 bases and 5 bases, there was a span of 22 bases. Germline assignment: CDR1 LNHDA and CDR2 SQIVND (reference sequence). For the CDR3, the DNA is TGTGCCAGTAGTATTTCCGGGACCGAGATCCGGGAAACTGAAGCTTTCTTT. It yields the protein CASSISGTEIRETEAFF.

This clonotype was observed at least ten times. The rearrangement links TRBV7-9 to TRBJ1-4; the match to TRBD1 covers 8 bases. Germline V gives CDR1 SEHNR, CDR2 FQNEAQ (reference sequence). J was trimmed by 3 bases and V by 5 bases; bases with no gene match: 2. The CDR3 runs 14 residues. The CDR3 reads CASSRTGSNEKLFF. The CDR3 bases are TGTGCCAGCAGCAGGACAGGGTCTAATGAAAAACTGTTTTTT.

This rearrangement joins TRBV5-6 to TRBJ1-5, with D hard to call. Trimming removed 0 bases from V and 0 bases from J, with 7 bases in between. Germline CDR1 SGHDT, CDR2 YYEEEE. CDR3 length: 15 residues. CDR3 nucleotide sequence: TGTGCCAGCAGCTTGGGGCGGCATAGCAATCAGCCCCAGCATTTT. Translated: CASSLGRHSNQPQHF.

This clonotype was counted many times. The gene calls are TRBV20-1 and TRBJ2-7, with D maybe TRBD2 (6 bases). From germline, CDR1 is DFQATT and CDR2 SNEGSKA (reference sequence). The CDR3 contains 11 residues. With 7 bases removed from V and 0 bases from J, the gap between germline ends came to 7 bases. For the CDR3, the DNA is TGCAGTGGGAGGGACTCCTACGAGCAGTACTTC. Its protein is CSGRDSYEQYF.

This clonotype was detected a few times. The chain has TRBV7-9 and TRBJ2-7; no firm D call. The CDR3 has 15 amino acids. The V end lost 5 bases, the J end lost 0 bases, and 14 bases lay between the germline ends. The germline V gene has CDR1 SEHNR and CDR2 FQNEAQ (reference sequence). CDR3 loop: CASSHTYRASYEQYF. In DNA form, the CDR3 reads TGTGCCAGCAGCCACACATATCGGGCCTCCTACGAGCAGTACTTC.

This sequence joins TRBV9 and TRBJ1-2, with a tentative D call TRBD1 (5 bases). The CDR3 has 17 amino acids. Germline CDR1 reads SGDLS; CDR2 reads YYNGEE. The ends were cut back, 4 bases at V and 7 bases at J, with 26 bases in the middle. DNA of the CDR3: TGTGCCAGCAGCCAAGATATAACAGGCGGTTCGGTCGGTGGCTACACCTTC. This codes for CASSQDITGGSVGGYTF.

This clonotype turned up a few times. CDR3 loop: CSARGDRGRDTEAFF. The CDR3 DNA reads TGCAGTGCTAGGGGGGACAGGGGGAGGGACACTGAAGCTTTCTTT. The chain joins TRBV20-1 to TRBJ1-1; 11 bases map to TRBD1. Per germline, CDR1 DFQATT and CDR2 SNEGSKA (reference sequence). This CDR3 is built from 15 residues. Trimming removed 3 bases from V and 3 bases from J; junction bases left unmatched: 6.

The CDR3 protein is CSARGHKYNNQPQHF. CDR3 coding DNA: TGCAGTGCCCGGGGACACAAGTATAACAATCAGCCCCAGCATTTT. The J gene is TRBJ1-5, the V gene TRBV20-1; a possible D gene is TRBD1 (6 bases). CDR3 length: 15 amino acids. V was clipped by 6 bases and J by 3 bases, with 18 bases between them. Germline values: CDR1 DFQATT, CDR2 SNEGSKA (reference sequence).

The chain joins TRBV27 to TRBJ1-5; D possibly corresponds to TRBD1 (6 bases). The V end was cut by 0 bases, the J end by 7 bases, with 13 bases between. CDR1 MNHEY and CDR2 SMNVEV come from the germline V gene (reference sequence). This CDR3 comprises 15 residues. CDR3 in DNA: TGTGCCAGCAGTTTATCCCCCGGGGGCGAGCAGCCCCAGCATTTT. Translated: CASSLSPGGEQPQHF.

V and J are TRBV5-5 and TRBJ2-5, with TRBD2 identical over 14 bases. The V segment lost 3 bases and the J segment 0 bases; nucleotides outside the gene matches: 4. CDR3 length: 17 amino acids. Germline V gene data show CDR1 as SGHKS and CDR2 as YYEKEE (reference sequence). CDR3 bases: TGTGCCAGCAGCTGGAGACTAGCGGGAGGGTACCAAGAGACCCAGTACTTC. It translates to CASSWRLAGGYQETQYF.

The chain uses TRBV7-9 and TRBJ2-7, with D perhaps matching TRBD1 (6 bases). Germline lookup yields CDR1 SEHNR and CDR2 FQNEAQ (reference sequence). V shed 6 bases and J shed 5 bases, with 23 bases lying between them. This CDR3 is 16 amino acids long. The CDR3 spells CASSLLGNRAHHEQYF. CDR3 sequence (DNA): TGTGCCAGCAGTTTACTCGGGAACAGGGCCCACCACGAGCAGTACTTC.

The V call is TRBV10-2, the J call TRBJ1-1, with D uncertain. The CDR3 has 13 amino acids. Germline CDR1 reads WSHSY; CDR2 reads SAAADI. V lost 6 bases and J 5 bases, leaving 13 bases between the germline ends. The CDR3 DNA reads as TGCGCCAGCAGAGGAAGTTTCCAGACTGAAGCTTTCTTT. It is translated as CASRGSFQTEAFF.

In regard to this clonotype: A junction end diverges from the germline sequence, so it may reflect a read error. The CDR3 coding sequence is TGTGCCAGCAGCTTAGGGCTTGACGAGCGGTACTTC. Its protein product is CASSLGLDERYF. This chain joins TRBV13 and TRBJ2-7, with D hard to call. Germline CDR1 reads PRHDT; CDR2 reads FYEKMQ (reference sequence). The CDR3 length is 12 residues. Complete variable domain (other parts from reference TRBV13 and TRBJ2-7): AAGVIQSPRHLIKEKRETATLKCYPIPRHDTVYWYQQGPGQDPQFLISFYEKMQSDKGSIPDRFSAQQFSDYHSELNMSSLELGDSALYFCASSLGLDERYFGPGTRLTVT.

Worth noting for this clonotype: An end of the junction differs from the germline gene, which may be a read error. The chain uses TRBV9 and TRBJ2-2, with a weak D call TRBD2 (7 bases). The CDR3 sequence is 16 residues long. Germline-derived CDR1 and CDR2 are SGDLS and YYNGEE. The CDR3: CASSVPEGGHTRELFF. The CDR3 DNA reads TGTGCCAGCAGCGTACCGGAGGGGGGGCACACCAGGGAGCTGTTTTTT.

In its sample, this clonotype was seen a few times. The gene calls are TRBV4-1 and TRBJ2-7; the D gene is possibly TRBD1 (6 bases). Germline-derived CDR1 and CDR2 are MGHRA and YSYEKL. The CDR3 contains 15 residues. With 3 bases removed from V and 4 bases from J, the gap between germline ends came to 16 bases. CDR3 region: CASSQADSETYEQYF. The CDR3 coding sequence is TGCGCCAGCAGCCAGGCGGACAGCGAAACGTACGAGCAGTACTTC.

This clonotype was counted once. The genes are TRBV20-1 and TRBJ1-4, with D hard to call. Germline V gives CDR1 DFQATT, CDR2 SNEGSKA (reference sequence). The CDR3 runs to 12 residues. V lost 1 base and J lost 10, with 10 bases in between. Here the CDR3 DNA reads TGCAGTGCTAGAGGGGGATTTGGAAAACTGTTTTTT. Encoded protein: CSARGGFGKLFF.